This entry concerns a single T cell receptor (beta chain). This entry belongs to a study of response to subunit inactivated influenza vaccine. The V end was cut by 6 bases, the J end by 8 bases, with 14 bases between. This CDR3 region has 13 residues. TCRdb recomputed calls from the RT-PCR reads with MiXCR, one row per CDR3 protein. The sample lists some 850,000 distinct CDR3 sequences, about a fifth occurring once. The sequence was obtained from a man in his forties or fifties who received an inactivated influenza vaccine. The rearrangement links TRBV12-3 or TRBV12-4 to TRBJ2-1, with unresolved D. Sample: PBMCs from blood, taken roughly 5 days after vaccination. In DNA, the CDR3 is TGTGCCAGCAGATTAATGGTTGGGGATGAGCAGTTCTTC. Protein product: CASRLMVGDEQFF.